This T cell receptor beta chain is drawn from a study of blood T cell repertoires in COVID-19 (TCRdb year 2020). For the study in its entirety: The collaborator samples originated in the United States, Italy and Spain and spanned the acute and convalescent phases of COVID-19. The prospective study material was composed of cDNA or gDNA derived from T cells, B-cell-depleted T cells, or PBMCs. The dataset comprised deeply sampled blood TCRbeta repertoires from subjects exposed to, actively infected with, or recovered from COVID-19. The repertoires were made available in a free public database intended to serve as a resource for research on the immune response to SARS-CoV-2. Samples came from the ongoing ImmuneRACE study (first 160 participants) plus 1,254 subjects from 6 global collaborators. The sample metadata nearly always contained a de-identified subject ID, COVID-19 status, age in years and sex. Where HLA class I and class II types were available, the types were taken from metadata supplied by the sample provider, not from assay-based typing. Results and caveats for the whole study, not just this receptor: How much clinical and demographic metadata was included differed by source and by participant, and the metadata was provided uncurated.

Participants in the prospective study were enrolled through a virtual design, were aged 18 to 89 years, and lived in approximately 25 United States geographic areas. Cohort assignment in the prospective study relied on participant-reported clinical history from a screening survey and a study questionnaire. Recovered participants in ImmuneRACE Cohort 3 were defined as having two consecutive negative NP/OP PCR tests, clearance from a healthcare professional, or resolution of symptoms. Mobile phlebotomists in the prospective study collected whole blood, serum and a nasopharyngeal or oropharyngeal swab from every participant. Over a roughly 2-month period, participants in the prospective study had the option of providing additional blood draws and questionnaires. Before DNA extraction, blood samples from the prospective study were shipped at room temperature or frozen. TCRbeta CDR3 regions were amplified from genomic DNA by means of the immunoSEQ Assay, a bias-controlled multiplex PCR. On the authors' methods: Nucleated cell counts per sample were estimated from amplification of reference gene primers within the assay. Sequence reads were collapsed and filtered to measure the absolute abundance of every unique TCRbeta CDR3 rearrangement. Productive Simpson clonality was computed per sample as the square root of Simpson's diversity index over productive rearrangements. TCRdb took this table from immuneACCESS and kept in-frame rearrangements with V and J called. Such tables lack part of the clones; where checked against another copy, unresolved V genes explain under half of the gap, and the rest is unexplained. V and J calls and clone size are given by that table; D and trimming were obtained from the DNA. For this sample there are about 380,000 clones; approximately 90% appear just once. The ten largest clones represent 1.2% of the sample.

This clone was detected once. This receptor's antigen is unknown. The input lacks base qualities; no much larger clone sits a single base away. The cysteine opens and the phenylalanine closes a CDR3 of 15 amino acids. Here the CDR3 DNA is all that survives: 45 bases in frame from base 1. Based on the germline V gene, the CDR1 and CDR2 sequences are KGHSH and LQKENI. The junction shows trimming of 2 bases on V and 7 bases on J, plus 15 bases between the germline ends. Source material: PBMCs or T cells enriched from blood (not recorded which). Recombination connected TRBV18 to TRBJ1-5; TRBD1 is perhaps the D gene, given 5 matching bases. The receptor comes from a woman aged 18-29 years who had recovered from COVID-19. The DNA reads TGTGCCAGCTCACCAGGGGCGTCAGGGAGGCAGCCCCAGCATTTT. Its coded protein is CASSPGASGRQPQHF.